This TCR beta chain was identified in a study of blood T cell repertoires in COVID-19. Authors' data handling: Nucleated cell counts were estimated from reference gene primer amplification. TCRdb keeps only in-frame clones here, not all; method: immunoSEQ multiplex PCR. V and J calls plus clone size are reproduced from that table; the DNA served to infer D and trimming. The data contain under 150,000 clones, about 80% of them singletons. Sequenced sample: peripheral blood. This sequence was found in a woman in her forties with acute or convalescent COVID-19.

The CDR3: CASSLSRTASNEQFF. The CDR3, as DNA: TGTGCCAGCAGCTTGAGTCGGACAGCGTCCAATGAGCAGTTCTTC. The V and J genes are TRBV11-3 and TRBJ2-1; D might be TRBD1 (6 bases). The CDR3 runs 15 residues. Per germline, CDR1 SGHNT and CDR2 YENEEA. V lost 3 bases and J 6 bases, leaving 15 bases between the germline ends.